This TCR beta chain originates from a study of T cell responses to AZD1222 COVID-19 vaccine. This table comes from immunoSEQ multiplex PCR, and its TCRdb copy is limited to in-frame clones, with some not included. The table shows 150,000 or so clones, with 70% to 90% occurring only once. Per the germline V gene, CDR1 is SGHVS and CDR2 is FNYEAQ. V shed 5 bases and J shed 0 bases, with 14 bases lying between them. This CDR3 spans 17 amino acids. Specimen: peripheral blood, collected on day 0 of AZD1222 vaccination. The source of this sequence is an adult in good health. The chain uses TRBV7-6 and TRBJ2-6, with D maybe TRBD1 (6 bases). The CDR3 region is CASSGQRFSSGANVLTF. CDR3 nucleotide sequence: TGTGCCAGCAGCGGACAGCGATTCTCCTCTGGGGCCAACGTCCTGACTTTC.